These T cell receptor beta chains were read from a single sample in a study of T cell responses to AZD1222 COVID-19 vaccine. Clones were read by immunoSEQ multiplex PCR, and TCRdb kept only the in-frame ones, dropping some. Among fewer than 150,000 clones, 93% were seen once, and the ten largest hold more than 2.5%. The sequencing here drew on peripheral blood, taken on day 0 of AZD1222 vaccination. Receptor source: an adult in good health. The CDR3 runs from the conserved cysteine through the conserved F or W.

v_gene	j_gene	CDR3aa
TRBV7-3	TRBJ1-2	CASSPPTGYGYTF
TRBV11-3	TRBJ2-5	CASSHGGHRGETQYF
TRBV7-2	TRBJ2-3	CASKVGASTDTQYF
TRBV7-2	TRBJ2-5	CASSQRADQETQYF
TRBV28	TRBJ1-5	CASILTGQGQPQHF
TRBV5-1	TRBJ2-1	CASSPPAGGSYNEQFF
TRBV14	TRBJ2-3	CASSQPRDGSKKGADTQYF
TRBV15	TRBJ2-3	CATSKTGRSDTQYF
TRBV10-3	TRBJ2-2	CAIRGGNTGELFF
TRBV18	TRBJ2-7	CASSRDRPIRSYEQYF